Below, one T cell receptor beta chain is given with its context. What it recognizes is unknown. These data come from a study of T cells in Graves' hyperthyroidism and ophthalmopathy. Study-wide background: Peripheral blood was secured at the point of initial diagnosis, before any treatment.

Researchers took RNA transcripts and amplified the TCR beta CDR3 regions from them. HTBI primers were employed in a first-round RT-PCR of the TCR CDR3. TCRdb processed the multiplex PCR reads anew with MiXCR; each CDR3 protein has one entry. The sample includes fewer than 750,000 distinct CDR3 sequences, under 15% of them seen just once. Germline CDR1 is MDHEN and CDR2 is SYDVKM. This CDR3 has 15 amino acids. V was clipped by 4 bases and J by 6 bases; unmatched bases: 6. Findings of the study overall: Blood also held most thyroid clonotypes expanded beyond 0.001.

This sequence was found in a woman aged 40 to 50 with Graves' ophthalmopathy. The V call is TRBV28, the J call TRBJ2-7; 13 bases map to TRBD2. Source material: blood. The CDR3 spells CASSSLTSGRSEQYF. CDR3 sequence (DNA): TGTGCCAGCAGTTCCCTGACTAGCGGGAGGAGCGAGCAGTACTTC.